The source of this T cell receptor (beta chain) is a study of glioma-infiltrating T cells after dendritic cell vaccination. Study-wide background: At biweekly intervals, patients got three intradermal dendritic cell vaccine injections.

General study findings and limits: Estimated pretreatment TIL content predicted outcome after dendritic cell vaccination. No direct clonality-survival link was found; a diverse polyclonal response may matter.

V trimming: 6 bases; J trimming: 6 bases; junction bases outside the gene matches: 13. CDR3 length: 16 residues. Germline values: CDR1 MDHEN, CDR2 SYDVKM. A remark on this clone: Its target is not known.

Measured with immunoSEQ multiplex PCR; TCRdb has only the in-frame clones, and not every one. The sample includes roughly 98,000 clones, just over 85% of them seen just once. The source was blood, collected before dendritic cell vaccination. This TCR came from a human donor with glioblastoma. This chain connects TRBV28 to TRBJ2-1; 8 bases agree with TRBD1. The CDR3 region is CASSSITGGSINEQFF. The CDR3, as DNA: TGTGCCAGCAGCTCTATAACAGGGGGATCGATCAATGAGCAGTTCTTC.